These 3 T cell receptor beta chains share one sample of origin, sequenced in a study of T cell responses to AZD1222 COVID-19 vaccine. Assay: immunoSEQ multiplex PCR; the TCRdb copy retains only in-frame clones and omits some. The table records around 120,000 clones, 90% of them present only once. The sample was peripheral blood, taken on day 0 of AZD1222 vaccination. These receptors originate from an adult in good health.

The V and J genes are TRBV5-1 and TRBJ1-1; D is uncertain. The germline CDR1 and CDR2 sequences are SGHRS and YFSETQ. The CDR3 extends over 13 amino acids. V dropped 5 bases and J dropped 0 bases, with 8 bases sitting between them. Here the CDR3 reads CASRVQLNTEAFF. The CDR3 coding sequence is TGCGCCAGCAGAGTTCAACTGAACACTGAAGCTTTCTTT. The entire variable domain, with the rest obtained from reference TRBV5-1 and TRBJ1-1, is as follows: KAGVTQTPRYLIKTRGQQVTLSCSPISGHRSVSWYQQTPGQGLQFLFEYFSETQRNKGNFPGRFSGRQFSNSRSEMNVSTLELGDSALYLCASRVQLNTEAFFGQGTRLTVV.

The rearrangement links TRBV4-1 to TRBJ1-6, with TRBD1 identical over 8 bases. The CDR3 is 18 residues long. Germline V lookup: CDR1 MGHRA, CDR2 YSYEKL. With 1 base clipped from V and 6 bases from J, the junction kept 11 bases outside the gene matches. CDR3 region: CASSQVERWTGTNSPLHF. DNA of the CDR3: TGCGCCAGCAGCCAAGTGGAGAGATGGACAGGGACTAATTCACCCCTCCACTTT.

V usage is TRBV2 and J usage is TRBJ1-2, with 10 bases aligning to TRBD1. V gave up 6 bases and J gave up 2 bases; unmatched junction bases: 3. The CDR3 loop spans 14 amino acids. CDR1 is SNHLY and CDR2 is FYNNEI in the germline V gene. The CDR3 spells CASRDRGSNYGYTF. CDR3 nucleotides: TGTGCCAGCAGGGACAGGGGGTCAAACTATGGCTACACCTTC.